This T cell receptor beta chain was captured in a study of blood T cell repertoires in COVID-19. Study overall: The cDNA or gDNA used as material had been derived from T cells, B-cell-depleted T cells, or PBMCs.

All enrollees were roughly 18 to 95 years old and from about 25 US areas. This CDR3 contains 18 residues. The V and J ends lost 3 bases and 6 bases respectively, with 24 bases between them. Germline values: CDR1 LGHDT, CDR2 YNNKEL (reference sequence). Measured with immunoSEQ multiplex PCR; TCRdb has only the in-frame clones, and not every one. The sample lists about 400,000 clones; around nine tenths were seen once. The sequence was obtained from a woman aged 30 to 39 who had recovered from COVID-19. The sequencing input was PBMCs or T cells enriched from blood (not recorded which). The J gene is TRBJ1-5, the V gene TRBV3-1 (or the pseudogene TRBV3-2); possible D gene TRBD1, 5 bases. For the CDR3, the DNA is TGTGCCAGCAGCCAGGGCATCGGGGTCTCGGGGGGTAGTCAGCCCCAGCATTTT. Amino acids: CASSQGIGVSGGSQPQHF.